The 14 T cell receptor beta chains below come from one sample, sequenced in a study of T cell responses to AZD1222 COVID-19 vaccine. Sequencing was performed with immunoSEQ multiplex PCR; in TCRdb, only in-frame clones are kept and a portion is missing. The data show some 180,000 clones, with roughly 94% seen just once and roughly 1.5% held by the top ten. Here the sequenced sample was peripheral blood, taken 28 days after the second AZD1222 dose. The receptors here all came from an adult who received the AZD1222 COVID-19 vaccine.

The rearrangement joins TRBV28 to TRBJ2-7, with 13 bases lining up with TRBD2. The length of the CDR3 is 15 residues. Trimming removed 10 bases from V and 2 bases from J; junction bases left unmatched: 8. Germline assignment: CDR1 MDHEN and CDR2 SYDVKM. CDR3 nucleotides: TGTGCCACCCAATGGGGACTAGCGGGACCCTACGAGCAGTACTTC. Its protein product is CATQWGLAGPYEQYF.

The chain uses TRBV30 and TRBJ2-7; D tentatively reads TRBD1 or TRBD2 (5 bases each). The germline V gene has CDR1 GTSNPN and CDR2 SVGIG (reference sequence). Trimming took off 2 bases at V and 2 bases at J, with 10 bases between the two ends. The CDR3 sequence is 13 residues long. The CDR3 loop is CAWSPGPTYEQYF. The CDR3 DNA is TGTGCCTGGAGTCCGGGACCCACCTACGAGCAGTACTTC. Looking up the rest from reference TRBV30 and TRBJ2-7 gives the full variable domain: SQTIHQWPATLVQPVGSPLSLECTVEGTSNPNLYWYRQAAGRGLQLLFYSVGIGQISSEVPQNLSASRPQDRQFILSSKKLLLSDSGFYLCAWSPGPTYEQYFGPGTRLTVT.

The gene calls are TRBV27 and TRBJ1-1; possibly TRBD1 for D (5 bases). Trimming left V 8 bases short and J 0 bases short, with 16 bases between. The germline CDR1 and CDR2 sequences are MNHEY and SMNVEV (reference sequence). The CDR3 is 15 residues long. The CDR3 is CASSGGENMNTEAFF. Written as DNA, the CDR3 is TGTGCCAGCTCTGGGGGGGAAAATATGAACACTGAAGCTTTCTTT.

The rearrangement uses TRBV7-9 and TRBJ2-1; no clear D gene. Per the germline V gene, CDR1 is SEHNR and CDR2 is FQNEAQ (reference sequence). The V gene lost 5 bases and the J gene lost 8 bases, with 13 bases spanning the gap. The CDR3 is 13 amino acids. In DNA, the CDR3 is TGTGCCAGCAGCGACTCCATCCGGGATGAGCAGTTCTTC. Its translation is CASSDSIRDEQFF.

A note on this clone: This CDR3 is also generated by other DNA sequences in the sample. The chain recombines TRBV27 with TRBJ2-7; the D gene is possibly TRBD1 (6 bases). CDR1 is MNHEY, CDR2 SMNVEV, per germline (reference sequence). CDR3 size: 13 residues. Trimming left V 5 bases short and J 3 bases short, with 11 bases between. This CDR3 reads CASSPLDSYEQYF. In DNA form, the CDR3 reads TGTGCCAGCAGTCCCTTGGACAGCTACGAGCAGTACTTC.

The chain uses TRBV19 and TRBJ1-6, with D unclear. V lost 5 bases to trimming and J lost 10 bases, with 12 bases between them. Looked up from germline, CDR1 is LNHDA and CDR2 is SQIVND (reference sequence). The CDR3 consists of 13 residues. The CDR3 coding sequence is TGTGCCAGTAGTCTCACTCTGAGCTCACCCCTCCACTTT. Translating gives CASSLTLSSPLHF.

This chain joins TRBV18 and TRBJ2-1, with TRBD2 identical over 16 bases. J gave up 0 bases and V 4 bases, and 6 bases lay outside the gene matches. CDR1 KGHSH and CDR2 LQKENI come from the germline V gene. The CDR3 covers 19 residues. CDR3 bases: TGTGCCAGCTCACAGGCCGGGACTAGCGGGAGGGCCTCCTACAATGAGCAGTTCTTC. Its translation: CASSQAGTSGRASYNEQFF.

V gene TRBV24-1 combines with J gene TRBJ2-3; TRBD2 is a possible D gene (6 bases). With 3 bases removed from V and 3 bases from J, the gap between germline ends came to 15 bases. The CDR3 covers 16 residues. Looked up from germline, CDR1 is KGHDR and CDR2 is SFDVKD. For the CDR3, the DNA is TGTGCCACCAGTGATCCTCGTGGAGGGTGGACAGATACGCAGTATTTT. It yields the protein CATSDPRGGWTDTQYF.

The gene calls are TRBV19 and TRBJ1-1, with D uncertain. V dropped 8 bases and J dropped 1 base, with 2 bases sitting between them. The CDR3 consists of 10 residues. Germline V gene data show CDR1 as LNHDA and CDR2 as SQIVND (reference sequence). CDR3 nucleotides: TGTGCCAGTGGGAACACTGAAGCTTTCTTT. This codes for CASGNTEAFF.

The gene calls are TRBV28 and TRBJ1-2; a weak D match, TRBD1 (6 bases). V lost 6 bases and J 4 bases, leaving 9 bases between the germline ends. Germline V gene sequence: CDR1 MDHEN, CDR2 SYDVKM. This CDR3 is 12 amino acids long. The CDR3 DNA reads TGTGCCAGCAGGGAGGGGGGCTATGGCTACACCTTC. It specifies CASREGGYGYTF.

The J gene is TRBJ1-6, the V gene TRBV6-5; no definite D call. The CDR3 length is 13 residues. CDR1 is MNHEY, CDR2 SVGAGI, per germline. Trimming removed 8 bases at V and 7 bases at J, with 12 bases between. This CDR3 reads CASRSDWNSPLHF. As DNA, the CDR3 is TGTGCCAGCCGGAGTGATTGGAATTCACCCCTCCACTTT.

This chain connects TRBV27 to TRBJ1-2; 9 nucleotides align to TRBD1. The CDR3 totals 18 residues. The V gene end was trimmed by 5 bases and the J gene end by 2 bases; junction bases not matched to a gene: 15. CDR1 and CDR2 (germline): MNHEY, SMNVEV (reference sequence). In DNA form, the CDR3 reads TGTGCCAGCAGTGGGACAGGGCTCTATGGTTTCGAAAACTATGGCTACACCTTC. Translating gives CASSGTGLYGFENYGYTF.

The genes are TRBV7-2 and TRBJ1-5, with D possibly TRBD1 on 6 matching bases. The CDR3 has 15 amino acids. Trimming left V 5 bases short and J 2 bases short, with 13 bases between. Germline loops: CDR1 SGHTA, CDR2 FQGNSA. The CDR3 protein is CASSQTTGGNQPQHF. CDR3 in DNA: TGTGCCAGCAGCCAGACGACAGGAGGCAATCAGCCCCAGCATTTT.

This clone was detected only once. The genes are TRBV28 and TRBJ1-2; weak D call: TRBD1 (5 bases). V was clipped by 7 bases and J by 4 bases, with 13 bases between them. Germline CDR1 reads MDHEN; CDR2 reads SYDVKM. This CDR3 is 13 amino acids long. The CDR3 coding sequence is TGTGCCAGCACCGCGACAGCATTCTATGGCTACACCTTC. Encoded protein: CASTATAFYGYTF.